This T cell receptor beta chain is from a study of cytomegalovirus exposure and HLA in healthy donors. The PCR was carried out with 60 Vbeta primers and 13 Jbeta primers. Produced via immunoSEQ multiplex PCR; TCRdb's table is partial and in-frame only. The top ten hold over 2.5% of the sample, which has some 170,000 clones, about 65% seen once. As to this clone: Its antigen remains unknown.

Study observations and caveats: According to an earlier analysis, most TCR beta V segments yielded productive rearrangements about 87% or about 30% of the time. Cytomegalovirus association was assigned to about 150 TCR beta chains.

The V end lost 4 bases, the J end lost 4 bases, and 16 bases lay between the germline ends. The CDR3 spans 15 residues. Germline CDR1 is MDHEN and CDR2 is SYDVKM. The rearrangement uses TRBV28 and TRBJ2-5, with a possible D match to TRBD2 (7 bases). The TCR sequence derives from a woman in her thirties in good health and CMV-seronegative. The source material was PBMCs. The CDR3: CASSYGGLGVETQYF. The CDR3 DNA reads TGTGCCAGCAGTTACGGGGGGCTCGGTGTAGAGACCCAGTACTTC.